Listed below are T cell receptor beta chains from one sample, sequenced in a study of cytomegalovirus exposure and HLA in healthy donors. Profiling relied on immunoSEQ multiplex PCR, and the TCRdb table lists in-frame clones only, not all of them. The data contain approximately 220,000 clones, roughly 80% of them singletons. Material for sequencing was PBMCs. The source is a girl aged 2 to 10 in good health and CMV-seronegative. CDR3s include the opening cysteine and the closing phenylalanine or tryptophan. D genes are given only for firm matches.

D gene,V gene,CDR3 length,J gene,CDR3 protein
NA,TRBV19,13,TRBJ1-3,CAATTGVGNTIYF
TRBD2,TRBV7-9,14,TRBJ2-1,CASSSTSGEDEQFF
TRBD2,TRBV27,15,TRBJ2-1,CASSFGLAGPDEQFF
NA,TRBV6-5,13,TRBJ2-5,CASSYRAGETQYF
NA,TRBV7-8,14,TRBJ1-2,CASSLYGANYGYTF
NA,TRBV27,14,TRBJ2-1,CASSLGTRGHEQFF
NA,TRBV12-2,17,TRBJ1-5,CASRFPGQGWGNQPQHF
TRBD2,TRBV7-9,15,TRBJ2-7,CASSLGKSGVHEQYF
NA,TRBV21-1,16,TRBJ2-5,CASTNSRQGAWETQYF
TRBD2,TRBV4-2,18,TRBJ2-2,CASSQDGLATSWGGELFF
TRBD2,TRBV2,17,TRBJ2-1,CASELGPGLAAGNEQFF
NA,TRBV6-1,14,TRBJ2-2,CAIGKVLNTGELFF
TRBD2,TRBV29-1,15,TRBJ2-5,CSVVASGGFQETQYF
NA,TRBV16,13,TRBJ1-1,CASSQWLRTEAFF
TRBD2,TRBV10-3,21,TRBJ2-6,CAISESPSGGPINSGANVLTF
TRBD1,TRBV6-5,14,TRBJ1-5,CASRDREWEQPQHF
NA,TRBV9,13,TRBJ1-1,CASSVKGGTEAFF
TRBD1,TRBV5-1,16,TRBJ1-3,CASSSTTGFSGNTIYF
NA,TRBV19,12,TRBJ1-4,CASSTGSGKLFF
NA,TRBV5-1,13,TRBJ1-2,CASSWQENYGYTF
NA,TRBV2,14,TRBJ1-4,CASSDARTNEKLFF
NA,TRBV4-1,16,TRBJ2-6,CASSQDPGAGANVLTF
NA,TRBV27,14,TRBJ2-2,CASSWGTGTGELFF